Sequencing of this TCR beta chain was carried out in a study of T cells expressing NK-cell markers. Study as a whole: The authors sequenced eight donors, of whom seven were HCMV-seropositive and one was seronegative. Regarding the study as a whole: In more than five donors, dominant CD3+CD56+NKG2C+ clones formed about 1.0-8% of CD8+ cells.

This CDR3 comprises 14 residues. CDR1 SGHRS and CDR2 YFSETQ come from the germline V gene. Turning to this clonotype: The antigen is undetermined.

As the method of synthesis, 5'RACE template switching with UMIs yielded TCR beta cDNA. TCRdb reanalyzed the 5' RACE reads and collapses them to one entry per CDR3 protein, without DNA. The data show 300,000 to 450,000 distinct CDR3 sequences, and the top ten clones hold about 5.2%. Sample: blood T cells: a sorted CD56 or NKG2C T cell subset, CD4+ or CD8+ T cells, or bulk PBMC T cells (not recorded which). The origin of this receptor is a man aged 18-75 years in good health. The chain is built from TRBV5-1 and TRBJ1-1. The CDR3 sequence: CARSLVGGMNEAFF. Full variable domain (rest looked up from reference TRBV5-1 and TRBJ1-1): KAGVTQTPRYLIKTRGQQVTLSCSPISGHRSVSWYQQTPGQGLQFLFEYFSETQRNKGNFPGRFSGRQFSNSRSEMNVSTLELGDSALYLCARSLVGGMNEAFFGQGTRLTVV.